A selection of T cell receptor beta chains follows, all from one sample in a study of early T cells in non-severe SARS-CoV-2 infection. Each CDR3 protein gets one entry after TCRdb re-called the 5' RACE reads with MiXCR. The table lists around 40,000 distinct CDR3 sequences, more than 5.5% of them singletons. The sample was whole blood. These receptors were obtained from an adult who was a healthcare worker with PCR-confirmed SARS-CoV-2 infection or an uninfected control (not recorded which). Both conserved end residues are part of each CDR3. D genes are given only for firm matches. Expanded clones are given a class, and other clones once, few, many or no size at all.

TRBJ2-5,-,TRBV11-3,few,TGTGCCAGCAGCCGGACAGTGGAGGAGACCCAGTACTTC,CASSRTVEETQYF
TRBJ1-4,-,TRBV6-6,many,TGTGCCAGCAGTTTAAGACAGCTTGAAAAACTGTTTTTT,CASSLRQLEKLFF
TRBJ2-1,-,TRBV6-1,many,TGTGCCAGCAGGCCGACATTTTTTAATGAGCAGTTCTTC,CASRPTFFNEQFF
TRBJ1-6,-,TRBV30,many,TGTGCCTGGAGCGACCGAGGGGATAATTCACCCCTCCACTTT,CAWSDRGDNSPLHF
TRBJ2-3,TRBD2,TRBV11-3,many,TGTGCCAGCAGCGTCGGGGTAGCGGGAACTGATACGCAGTATTTT,CASSVGVAGTDTQYF
TRBJ2-1,-,TRBV7-2,many,-,CASSSSYGDEQFF
TRBJ1-2,-,TRBV6-1,many,TGTGCCAGCAGTGACGGGGTTGAACTTTATGGCTACACCTTC,CASSDGVELYGYTF
TRBJ2-1,TRBD2,TRBV19,-,TGTGCCAGTAGTATGTCAGCGGGGGACAATGAGCAGTTCTTC,CASSMSAGDNEQFF
TRBJ2-3,-,TRBV11-2,many,TGTGCCAGCAGCTTATTGCAGGGGTCGGGAGATACGCAGTATTTT,CASSLLQGSGDTQYF
TRBJ2-7,-,TRBV28,many,TGTGCCAGCAGTTTATGGACAGGGACTTCCTACGAGCAGTACTTC,CASSLWTGTSYEQYF
TRBJ1-1,-,TRBV3-1,few,TGTGCCAGCAGCCAAGCTGACATAGAAGCTTTCTTT,CASSQADIEAFF
TRBJ2-3,-,TRBV2,many,TGTGCCAGCAGTGGAGGGACCGACACAGATACGCAGTATTTT,CASSGGTDTDTQYF
TRBJ1-1,-,TRBV27,-,TGTGCCAGCAAATCGCGGGGGGCGAACACTGAAGCTTTCTTT,CASKSRGANTEAFF
TRBJ2-2,-,TRBV29-1,many,TGCAGCGTTGCCTCGGGGAACACCGGGGAGCTGTTTTTT,CSVASGNTGELFF
TRBJ2-5,TRBD2,TRBV7-8,-,TGTGCCAGCAGCTTAGTGGGACTAGCGGGGATTCAAGAGACCCAGTACTTC,CASSLVGLAGIQETQYF
TRBJ2-6,TRBD1,TRBV5-1,many,TGCGCCAGCAGCTTGGCAGGGGACAGCTCTGGGGCCAACGTCCTGACTTTC,CASSLAGDSSGANVLTF
TRBJ2-5,TRBD1,TRBV11-2,many,TGTGCCAGCAGCCCTCCCTCGGGACAGGGGAAGAGGGAGACCCAGTACTTC,CASSPPSGQGKRETQYF
TRBJ2-7,-,TRBV27,many,TGTGCCAGCAGGGACGGGACGGGGAACTACGAGCAGTACTTC,CASRDGTGNYEQYF
TRBJ1-1,-,TRBV24-1,many,TGTGCCACCAGTGATTCCCCGAACACTGAAGCTTTCTTT,CATSDSPNTEAFF
TRBJ1-2,-,TRBV25-1,many,TGTGCCAGTTACGAAGGGTATGGCTACACCTTC,CASYEGYGYTF
TRBJ2-5,-,TRBV30,many,TGTGCCTGGAGCCAGCGGGAAGAGACCCAGTACTTC,CAWSQREETQYF
TRBJ2-1,TRBD2,TRBV11-2,many,TGTGCCAGCAGCTTAACTTCTAGCGGGAACTCCTACAATGAGCAGTTCTTC,CASSLTSSGNSYNEQFF
TRBJ2-7,-,TRBV5-1,many,TGCGCCAGCAGCTTGGAGCAGGGATTAGGCGAGCAGTACTTC,CASSLEQGLGEQYF
TRBJ2-3,TRBD2,TRBV3-1,-,TGTGCCAGCAGCCAAGATGTTAGCGGGACAGATACGCAGTATTTT,CASSQDVSGTDTQYF
TRBJ2-7,-,TRBV29-1,few,TGCAGCGTTGAAGCCGGGCCAAACTACGAGCAGTACTTC,CSVEAGPNYEQYF